This is a list of T cell receptor beta chains from one sample in a study of shared clonotypes between healthy human individuals. TCRdb's copy holds only in-frame clones and misses some; the assay was immunoSEQ multiplex PCR. The repertoire consists of about 730,000 clones, with roughly 72% occurring once and the leading ten covering approximately 1.8%. Sequenced: memory CD4+ T cells sorted from blood. All receptors come from a woman aged 25 to 39 in good health. CDR3s include the opening cysteine and the closing phenylalanine or tryptophan. A clone size is listed for some rows: how often the clone was seen (once, few, many), or a class if it is expanded.

clone size | CDR3 length | V gene | CDR3 protein
few | 16 | TRBV11-2 | CASDRSAVPRADTQYF
few | 15 | TRBV4-1 | CASSHDRVGTYEQYF
. | 14 | TRBV5-1 | CASSFGNSYNEQFF
. | 16 | TRBV18 | CASSSTLLSGANVLTF
. | 15 | TRBV30 | CAWKITREAYYEQYF
. | 12 | TRBV4-2 | CASSQGGVEQYF
. | 15 | TRBV5-1 | CASSSRAGVGYGYTF
once | 16 | TRBV18 | CASSPWGQENTGELFF
. | 16 | TRBV14 | CASSPLQGGANTEAFF
. | 13 | TRBV19 | CASSTNRGAEQYF
. | 15 | TRBV5-1 | CASSVGSSGANVLTF
. | 15 | TRBV11-2 | CASSRGQRQGNTIYF
once | 15 | TRBV5-1 | CASSLEQPGNTEAFF
few | 17 | TRBV28 | CASSFRGQGRFGETQYF
. | 15 | TRBV2 | CASSPRSGGGNTIYF
. | 15 | TRBV11-2 | CASSLESDRAAEAFF
few | 11 | TRBV28 | CASSSRGLGLF
. | 16 | TRBV2 | CASSERLAGGGNEQFF
. | 12 | TRBV6-6 | CASNGGRETQYF
. | 14 | TRBV19 | CASSETGGNQPQHF
once | 15 | TRBV27 | CASSPSSGRASKGFF
. | 14 | TRBV6-1 | CASSALTGKDTQYF
. | 14 | TRBV5-4 | CASSMTEMNTEAFF
. | 14 | TRBV5-1 | CASSWGTGGQPQHF
. | 15 | TRBV7-2 | CASSLTGSYGNTIYF
. | 14 | TRBV12-5 | CASGFNGSSYEQYF
few | 15 | TRBV19 | CASSLYSGPRSEQFF
. | 12 | TRBV4-1 | CASSPRGDEQFF
. | 11 | TRBV5-1 | CASSLGTEQFF
. | 14 | TRBV18 | CASLRTGDQETQYF
. | 14 | TRBV27 | CASSADRGYQPQHF
. | 14 | TRBV11-3 | CASSLGGRNNEQFF
few | 13 | TRBV14 | CASSQGPGRSQYF
. | 15 | TRBV2 | CASSGSRLAGEEQYF
. | 11 | TRBV28 | CASSSSWEAFF
few | 13 | TRBV2 | CASRQGGQETQYF
. | 13 | TRBV30 | CAWTGQFLYEQYF
. | 15 | TRBV7-3 | CASSPLPALYNEQFF
. | 13 | TRBV7-9 | CASLAAGGDEQYF
few | 15 | TRBV5-8 | CASFLERKWNTEAFF
few | 21 | TRBV28 | CASSLWGLAGGRLNNSYEQYF
. | 16 | TRBV7-2 | CASSLGVGQGPYEQYF
. | 13 | TRBV7-2 | CASSLGQGYGYTF
. | 16 | TRBV4-1 | CASSRRGAGGVGEQFF
. | 14 | TRBV4-2 | CASRPSRDTEKLFF
. | 14 | TRBV27 | CASRRQNMNTEAFF
few | 15 | TRBV7-2 | CASSSGTTGTYEQYF
. | 14 | TRBV19 | CASSFTTGNQPQHF
. | 15 | TRBV13 | CASSSTGLAGSEQFF
once | 13 | TRBV6-5 | CASRTGGNYGYTF
. | 14 | TRBV6-1 | CASRRVDRIYEQYF
. | 11 | TRBV28 | CASSFRDRVFF